This TCR beta chain originates from a study of blood T cell repertoires in COVID-19. Study details: The samples span acute and convalescent COVID-19 from the United States, Italy and Spain. PBMCs, B-cell-depleted T cells, or T cells were the source of the cDNA or gDNA that made up the material.

Source study methods: Reference gene primers were amplified, and this amplification served to estimate nucleated cell counts. The assay was immunoSEQ multiplex PCR, and TCRdb's table has in-frame clones only and misses some. Clone size and the V and J calls come from that table; the DNA yielded D and trimming. The table has over 100,000 clones, around 90% seen once. Sequenced input: peripheral blood. This clonotype was obtained from a man over 45 with active or convalescent COVID-19.

For the CDR3, the DNA is TGTGCCAGCAGTCGGGACAGCAATGAGCAGTTCTTC. As protein: CASSRDSNEQFF. The chain employs TRBV12-3 or TRBV12-4 and TRBJ2-1; 7 bases match TRBD1. The trim removed 5 bases at V and 6 bases at J, leaving 1 base unmatched. The CDR3 totals 12 residues.